These 23 T cell receptor beta chains came from one sample sequenced in a study of blood T cell repertoires in COVID-19. Method: immunoSEQ multiplex PCR; TCRdb's copy keeps in-frame clones and lacks some. This table has around 310,000 clones, roughly 90% appearing once. Sequenced input: peripheral blood. The source is a woman aged 55-70 years with acute or convalescent COVID-19.

The chain joins TRBV7-8 to TRBJ1-5; TRBD1 might be the D (6 bases). In germline, CDR1 is SGHVS, CDR2 FQNEAQ. V was shortened by 5 bases and J by 8 bases, with 16 bases between the two germline ends. The CDR3 has 14 amino acids. The CDR3 spells CASSLNRDGEPQHF. The CDR3 DNA is TGTGCCAGCAGCCTTAACAGGGATGGGGAGCCCCAGCATTTT.

This chain joins TRBV7-9 and TRBJ2-7, with 9 bases fitting TRBD2. This CDR3 comprises 13 residues. CDR1 is SEHNR and CDR2 is FQNEAQ in the germline V gene (reference sequence). With 9 bases clipped from V and 2 bases from J, the junction kept 5 bases outside the gene matches. The CDR3 coding sequence is TGTGCCAGTGGACTAGCGTCGACCTACGAGCAGTACTTC. Its translation is CASGLASTYEQYF.

The genes are TRBV7-9 and TRBJ2-3; D possibly corresponds to TRBD1 (6 bases). There are 14 residues in the CDR3. Germline V gives CDR1 SEHNR, CDR2 FQNEAQ (reference sequence). V shed 3 bases and J shed 4 bases, with 11 bases lying between them. The CDR3 DNA follows: TGTGCCAGCAGCTTCCTACAGGGACCAGATACGCAGTATTTT. Its protein product is CASSFLQGPDTQYF.

This rearrangement joins TRBV27 to TRBJ2-2; 8 positions match TRBD1. In germline, CDR1 is MNHEY, CDR2 SMNVEV (reference sequence). Trimming cost V 5 bases and J 6 bases; bases outside gene matches: 8. The CDR3 has 15 residues. The CDR3 DNA is TGTGCCAGCAGTCACCCTGGACAGGGTTCCGGGGAGCTGTTTTTT. This encodes CASSHPGQGSGELFF.

The chain carries TRBV18 and TRBJ2-7, with TRBD1 as a possible D gene (7 bases). This CDR3 is 15 amino acids long. The V end was cut by 5 bases, the J end by 6 bases, with 20 bases between. The germline V gene has CDR1 KGHSH and CDR2 LQKENI. This chain's CDR3 is CASSDSTSGGSEQYF. The CDR3, as DNA: TGTGCCAGCTCAGACTCGACATCAGGGGGGAGCGAGCAGTACTTC.

This chain joins TRBV19 and TRBJ2-2; D perhaps matches TRBD2 (7 bases). The CDR3 has 14 residues. Between the trimmed V and J ends, which lost 4 bases and 5 bases, there was a span of 11 bases. The germline V gene encodes CDR1 LNHDA and CDR2 SQIVND (reference sequence). CDR3 nucleotide sequence: TGTGCCAGTAGTAACAGGGAGGGGACCGGGGAGCTGTTTTTT. It translates to CASSNREGTGELFF.

This chain links TRBV6-6 with TRBJ2-4; the D gene is possibly TRBD1 (5 bases). V shed 2 bases and J shed 7 bases, with 12 bases lying between them. The CDR3 has 14 amino acids. Germline V gene sequence: CDR1 MNHNY, CDR2 SVGAGI (reference sequence). The CDR3 spells CASSYGADVNIQYF. The CDR3 bases are TGTGCCAGCAGTTACGGGGCAGACGTGAACATTCAGTACTTC.

This clone was seen a few times. The J gene is TRBJ1-1, the V gene TRBV28; 7 nucleotides agree with TRBD1. The V gene end was trimmed by 5 bases and the J gene end by 5 bases; junction bases not matched to a gene: 5. CDR1 is MDHEN and CDR2 is SYDVKM in the germline V gene. CDR3 size: 13 residues. CDR3 DNA: TGTGCCAGCAGTCTCAACAGGGGAACTGAAGCTTTCTTT. Encoded protein: CASSLNRGTEAFF.

CDR3 sequence (DNA): TGTGCCAGCAGCCGTGAGACTAGCCGGGAGACCCAGTACTTC. As protein: CASSRETSRETQYF. The chain employs TRBV7-9 and TRBJ2-5; 7 positions agree with TRBD2. With V trimmed by 5 bases and J by 5 bases, 8 bases remained unmatched. Germline CDR1 SEHNR, CDR2 FQNEAQ (reference sequence). The CDR3 is made up of 14 amino acids.

V gene TRBV30 combines with J gene TRBJ1-2, with a weak D call TRBD1 (6 bases). V shed 3 bases and J shed 12 bases, with 20 bases lying between them. In germline, CDR1 is GTSNPN, CDR2 SVGIG (reference sequence). The CDR3 runs to 13 residues. The CDR3 DNA reads as TGTGCCTGGAGCCCAGCCCCTGGGGGCGCGGACACCTTC. Translation gives CAWSPAPGGADTF. The whole variable domain, remainder taken from reference TRBV30 and TRBJ1-2, is SQTIHQWPATLVQPVGSPLSLECTVEGTSNPNLYWYRQAAGRGLQLLFYSVGIGQISSEVPQNLSASRPQDRQFILSSKKLLLSDSGFYLCAWSPAPGGADTFGSGTRLTVV.

This chain connects TRBV6-5 to TRBJ1-5, with a weak D call TRBD1 (5 bases). Germline V gives CDR1 MNHEY, CDR2 SVGAGI. The CDR3 is made up of 13 amino acids. The ends were cut back, 5 bases at V and 5 bases at J, with 10 bases in the middle. This CDR3 reads CASSPDRDQPQHF. The CDR3 DNA sequence: TGTGCCAGCAGTCCAGACAGAGATCAGCCCCAGCATTTT.

V usage is TRBV7-3 and J usage is TRBJ2-2, with 8 nucleotides matching TRBD1. Germline lookup yields CDR1 SGHTA and CDR2 FQGTGA. This CDR3 is 16 amino acids long. V lost 6 bases to trimming and J lost 4 bases; unmatched junction nucleotides: 10. CDR3 amino acids: CASSSPGTGRTGELFF. As DNA, the CDR3 is TGTGCCAGCAGTTCTCCCGGGACAGGACGCACCGGGGAGCTGTTTTTT.

This chain uses TRBV6-5 with TRBJ1-4; D is uncertain. V was cut by 7 bases and J by 4 bases, with 13 bases left in between. The V gene's germline CDR1 is MNHEY and CDR2 SVGAGI. The CDR3 runs to 14 residues. For the CDR3, the DNA is TGTGCCAGCACCGAGGGTGGCCTTAATGAAAAACTGTTTTTT. Translation gives CASTEGGLNEKLFF.

The chain uses TRBV6-6 and TRBJ1-5; D remains ambiguous. The CDR3 consists of 14 residues. Germline CDR1 is MNHNY and CDR2 is SVGAGI (reference sequence). Trimming pared 2 bases from V and 4 bases from J, leaving 9 bases between. In DNA, the CDR3 is TGTGCCAGCAGTTACAACAGCCTGAATCAGCCCCAGCATTTT. Its translation is CASSYNSLNQPQHF.

The chain recombines TRBV7-9 with TRBJ2-1, with 7 bases matching TRBD1. V dropped 7 bases and J dropped 6; count of bases not matched to a gene: 3. The CDR3 runs 12 residues. In germline, CDR1 is SEHNR, CDR2 FQNEAQ (reference sequence). The CDR3 region is CASTTGANEQFF. The CDR3 region has the DNA TGTGCCAGCACCACAGGGGCCAATGAGCAGTTCTTC.

The chain joins TRBV21-1 to TRBJ2-7; the table calls TRBD1, which could not be checked here. TRBV21-1 is a pseudogene. This CDR3 spans 14 amino acids. The CDR3 sequence: CASSKLTGTVEQYF. CDR3 nucleotide sequence: TGTGCCAGCAGCAAATTGACGGGGACAGTAGAGCAGTACTTC.

The rearrangement uses TRBV2 and TRBJ1-6; D gene ambiguous. V was clipped by 6 bases and J by 7 bases, with 16 bases between them. Germline V lookup: CDR1 SNHLY, CDR2 FYNNEI. The CDR3 is 15 residues long. DNA for the CDR3: TGTGCCAGCAGAAATGGGCTGGTAGGCAATTCACCCCTCCACTTT. As protein: CASRNGLVGNSPLHF.

The chain recombines TRBV7-2 with TRBJ1-5; D is perhaps TRBD1 (6 bases). V gave up 2 bases and J gave up 1 base, with 12 bases separating them. Germline assignment: CDR1 SGHTA and CDR2 FQGNSA. This CDR3 has 16 amino acids. Written as DNA, the CDR3 is TGTGCCAGCAGCTTAAGGGCTGACAGGAGCAATCAGCCCCAGCATTTT. Translation: CASSLRADRSNQPQHF.

The chain links TRBV7-2 to TRBJ2-2; D remains unclear. With 0 bases removed from V and 2 bases from J, the gap between germline ends came to 10 bases. The CDR3 covers 16 residues. Germline V gene data show CDR1 as SGHTA and CDR2 as FQGNSA. The CDR3 reads CASSLAWPPNTGELFF. In DNA form, the CDR3 reads TGTGCCAGCAGCTTAGCATGGCCCCCCAACACCGGGGAGCTGTTTTTT.

The V gene is TRBV7-2, the J gene TRBJ2-2; D remains unclear. With 2 bases removed from V and 0 bases from J, the gap between germline ends came to 10 bases. CDR3 length equals 16 residues. Germline CDR1 reads SGHTA; CDR2 reads FQGNSA. CDR3 region: CASSLIVFANTGELFF. The CDR3 nucleotides are TGTGCCAGCAGCTTAATAGTCTTCGCGAACACCGGGGAGCTGTTTTTT.

The rearrangement joins TRBV5-4 to TRBJ2-3; 11 bases fit TRBD2. The CDR3 sequence is 16 residues long. V lost 9 bases, J lost 0 bases, and 9 bases stayed unmatched. CDR1 and CDR2 from the germline V gene are SGHNT and YYREEE (reference sequence). The CDR3 coding sequence is TGTGCCACCCAGGGTAGCGGGGGGGTTAGCACAGATACGCAGTATTTT. Amino acid sequence: CATQGSGGVSTDTQYF.

Note on this clone: The identical CDR3 is also encoded by other nucleotide sequences in the sample. The chain has TRBV5-1 and TRBJ1-3; D is undetermined. The V gene's germline CDR1 is SGHRS and CDR2 YFSETQ. The CDR3 runs to 15 residues. V lost 0 bases to trimming and J lost 2 bases, with 9 bases between them. DNA for the CDR3: TGCGCCAGCAGCTTGGATGCGGGGACTGGAAACACCATATATTTT. As protein: CASSLDAGTGNTIYF.

This clone was found once. V usage is TRBV7-2 and J usage is TRBJ2-5; a weak D match, TRBD2 (7 bases). The CDR3 sequence is 15 residues long. V dropped 1 base and J dropped 5 bases, with 14 bases sitting between them. CDR1 and CDR2 from the germline V gene are SGHTA and FQGNSA. The CDR3 protein is CASSLGGGPRETQYF. The CDR3 DNA sequence: TGTGCCAGCAGCTTAGGGGGGGGGCCCCGGGAGACCCAGTACTTC.